This T cell receptor (beta chain) comes out of a study of cytomegalovirus exposure and HLA in healthy donors. Regarding this clone: The antigen is unknown.

Study-level results: The Asian-associated ancestry cluster reportedly had fewer N-insertions than the approximately 630-donor mean in a later analysis. In vitro work confirmed that a few CMV-associated chains recognize CMV antigens. The investigators catalogued 150 or so TCR beta chains as cytomegalovirus-associated.

Primers: 60 Vbeta forward and 13 Jbeta reverse. The method was immunoSEQ multiplex PCR; TCRdb's version includes in-frame clones alone and lacks a portion of them. The table records 35,000 to 45,000 clones, approximately 70% of them present only once. This receptor was identified in a man aged 30 to 45 in good health and CMV-seronegative. Sequenced material: PBMCs.

The CDR3 nucleotides read TGTGCCAGCAGTGGATCGAGACTAGCGGCTCAAGAGACCCAGTACTTC. This codes for CASSGSRLAAQETQYF. The chain joins TRBV6-1 to TRBJ2-5; 9 nucleotides align to TRBD2. This CDR3 is 16 amino acids long. CDR1 is MNHNS, CDR2 SASEGT, per germline. The V segment lost 4 bases and the J segment 2 bases; nucleotides outside the gene matches: 8.